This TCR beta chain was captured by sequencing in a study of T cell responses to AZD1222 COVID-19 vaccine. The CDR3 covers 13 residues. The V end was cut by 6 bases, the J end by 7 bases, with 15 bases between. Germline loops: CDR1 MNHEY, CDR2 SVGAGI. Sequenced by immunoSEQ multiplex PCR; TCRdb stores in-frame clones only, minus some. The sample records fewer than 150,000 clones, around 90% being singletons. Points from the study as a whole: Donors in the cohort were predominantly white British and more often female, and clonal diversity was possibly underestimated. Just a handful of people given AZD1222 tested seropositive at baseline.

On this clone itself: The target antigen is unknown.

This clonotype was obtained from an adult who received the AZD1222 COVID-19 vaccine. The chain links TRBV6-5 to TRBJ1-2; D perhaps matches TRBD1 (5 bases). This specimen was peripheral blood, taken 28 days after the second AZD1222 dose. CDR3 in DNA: TGTGCCAGCAGAGACCAGGGTGTCGGTGGCTACACCTTC. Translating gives CASRDQGVGGYTF.